This T cell receptor (beta chain) stems from a study of shared clonotypes between healthy human individuals. Several immunoSEQ plates received, in even portions, the genomic DNA of each subset. Profiled with immunoSEQ multiplex PCR; TCRdb holds only in-frame clones, not every one. Among about 1,800,000 clones listed, approximately 94% were seen once. Terminally differentiated effector memory CD45RA+ cells were left out of the naive CD8 fraction, which was CD45RO-negative and positively selected for CCR7. Healthy and HIV-negative, the adult donors had no recent acute infections or vaccinations. Overall study findings and caveats: The generation probabilities recorded for non-shared clonotypes fell below those of clonotypes shared by all four donors. Several donors shared approximately 5% of their naive CD4 clonotypes.

The CDR3 loop spans 12 amino acids. V shed 4 bases and J shed 3 bases, with 7 bases lying between them. The germline V gene has CDR1 SGHNT and CDR2 YYREEE (reference sequence). As for this clone: The antigen remains unidentified.

The receptor was isolated from a man younger than 35 in good health. Sequences were obtained from naive CD8+ T cells sorted from blood. J is TRBJ1-2 and V is TRBV5-4, with no clear D. CDR3 loop: CASSTSDYGYTF. In DNA form, the CDR3 reads TGTGCCAGCAGCACCAGTGACTATGGCTACACCTTC.